Here is one TCR beta chain with its context. This clonotype has a count of ten or more. The antigen it recognizes is unknown. No base quality information exists; no much larger clone differs at one position. The data belong to a study of CD8 T cells in ankylosing spondylitis (dated by TCRdb to about 2017). Background for the entire study: To find TCR variants linked to disease, the study profiled T cell receptor beta repertoires in ankylosing spondylitis patients and healthy donors. In total, the full study cohort was made up of roughly 110 healthy donors and 25 ankylosing spondylitis patients. Peripheral blood samples were taken, and synovial fluid was additionally collected from ankylosing spondylitis patients. Results the study describes overall, beyond this receptor: A CD8+ phenotype was shown by the disease-linked clones, which were found at relatively low frequencies in peripheral blood. Blood from ankylosing spondylitis patients appeared to be characterized by a TCR beta motif composed of several highly homologous amino acid variants. According to the report, matched synovial fluid samples from ankylosing spondylitis patients were significantly enriched for the disease-linked clones. Some motif variants were previously reported in synovial fluid and blood of reactive arthritis patients, suggesting common disease-initiation mechanisms.

Including the terminal cysteine and phenylalanine, the CDR3 comprises 15 residues. The CDR3 DNA has 45 bases and is translated from base 1. The V end gives up 2 bases and the J end 6 bases, leaving 9 bases in the junction not matched to a gene. The germline V gene sets CDR1 to SGDLS and CDR2 to YYNGEE. TCRdb lists the instrument as Illumina HiSeq 2500. Quantitative 5'-RACE with molecular barcodes was used to prepare TCR beta libraries. The paper's processing steps were these. A new computational method, built on a probabilistic model of VDJ rearrangement, was used to identify disease-linked TCR variants. The public sequencing data were trimmed at Q25 with fastp and processed into clonotypes with MiXCR by TCRdb, which kept only in-frame beta chains. Each entry merges the rows of one CDR3 protein and shows their most common DNA and genes. The V and J calls come from TCRdb's annotation, not from the publication. In this sample the table shows some 71,000 distinct CDR3 sequences, roughly 5% of which occur a single time. Together, the top ten hold around 2% of the sample.

This sequence was found in a male donor with ankylosing spondylitis or in good health (not recorded which). This chain is built from TRBV9 and TRBJ2-3, and TRBD1 aligns with 7 junction nucleotides. The specimen was blood, either unsorted or a sorted T cell fraction (not recorded which). The DNA sequence reads TGTGCCAGCAGCGTGGGACAGTTCGTTGGGGATACGCAGTATTTT. Translated, it gives CASSVGQFVGDTQYF.